The 22 T cell receptor beta chains in this list originate from one sample, sequenced in a study of response to subunit inactivated influenza vaccine (dated by TCRdb to 2016 to 2018). The library was built by means of RT-PCR. The sample was run on an Illumina HiSeq 2500. TCRdb reworked the public reads: Q25 trimming with fastp, MiXCR clone assembly, productive beta chains retained. Merged by CDR3 protein, the rows form single entries marked with the most common genes and DNA. This sample lists just under 550,000 distinct CDR3 sequences; roughly 23% were detected once. 2.5% to 3% of the sample is held by the ten biggest clonotypes. This same sample was also taken into another study, of T cells expressing NK-cell markers. The second publication reports: TCR beta cDNA libraries were prepared using 5'RACE template switching, which introduced a universal primer site and unique molecular identifiers.

Here the sequenced sample was CD4+ T cells sorted from PBMCs, taken 11 to 12 days after vaccination. The receptors originated from a man in his fifties who received an inactivated influenza vaccine. Donor details come from another sample of the same person, matched by shared clones.

This chain joins TRBV3-1 and TRBJ2-5, with TRBD2 matching 8 bases. V shed 3 bases and J 12 bases; nucleotides not matched to a gene: 9. This CDR3 is 13 amino acids long. The germline CDR1 and CDR2 sequences are LGHDT and YNNKEL (reference sequence). This CDR3 is CASSQPSGSGKYF. The CDR3 nucleotides read TGTGCCAGCAGCCAGCCCAGCGGGAGCGGAAAGTACTTC.

The table lists this clonotype with many counts. This chain links TRBV5-4 with TRBJ2-3, with TRBD2 as a possible D gene (5 bases). CDR3 length: 14 residues. CDR1 is SGHNT, CDR2 YYREEE, per germline (reference sequence). V lost 4 bases and J 0 bases, leaving 9 bases between the germline ends. DNA for the CDR3: TGTGCCAGCAGCATACGGACTAGCACAGATACGCAGTATTTT. The encoded protein is CASSIRTSTDTQYF.

At least ten counts were recorded for this clonotype. The genes are TRBV11-2 and TRBJ2-3; 15 bases align to TRBD2. V shed 4 bases and J 3 bases; nucleotides not matched to a gene: 14. The CDR3 sequence is 20 residues long. Germline V CDR1 and CDR2: SGHAT, FQNNGV. Written as DNA, the CDR3 is TGTGCCAGCAGCTCCCGGACTAGCGGGAGGGCCGGCACGGGGACAGATACGCAGTATTTT. Its protein product is CASSSRTSGRAGTGTDTQYF.

A few counts support this clonotype. The rearrangement links TRBV18 to TRBJ2-3, with no clear D. Germline CDR1 reads KGHSH; CDR2 reads LQKENI. The CDR3 runs 15 residues. Trimming cost V 3 bases and J 0 bases, with 10 bases left between them. The CDR3 here is CASSPYRGSTDTQYF. DNA for the CDR3: TGTGCCAGCTCACCCTACAGAGGAAGCACAGATACGCAGTATTTT.

The genes are TRBV30 and TRBJ1-3; D uncertain. Deletions cut 1 base from V and 0 bases from J, with 10 bases between. The CDR3 sequence is 15 residues long. The germline gives CDR1 GTSNPN, CDR2 SVGIG (reference sequence). Here the CDR3 reads CAWSAASYSGNTIYF. As DNA, the CDR3 is TGTGCCTGGAGTGCAGCCAGCTACTCTGGAAACACCATATATTTT.

This clonotype was observed a handful of times. The chain links TRBV30 to TRBJ2-1; 11 bases line up with TRBD2. This CDR3 region has 13 residues. The V gene end was trimmed by 4 bases and the J gene end by 8 bases; junction bases not matched to a gene: 4. Germline CDR1 reads GTSNPN; CDR2 reads SVGIG (reference sequence). The CDR3 nucleotides are TGTGCCTGGACTCCGGGACTAGCGGATGAGCAGTTCTTC. Translating gives CAWTPGLADEQFF.

This clonotype was counted a few times. This rearrangement joins TRBV30 to TRBJ1-1; D unresolved. V lost 1 base, J lost 2 bases, and 11 bases lay in between. From germline, CDR1 is GTSNPN and CDR2 SVGIG (reference sequence). The CDR3 covers 14 residues. CDR3 amino acids: CAWSAGFLNTEAFF. The CDR3 bases are TGTGCCTGGAGTGCTGGTTTTTTAAACACTGAAGCTTTCTTT. The full variable domain, in which reference TRBV30 and TRBJ1-1 provide the parts outside the CDR3, is SQTIHQWPATLVQPVGSPLSLECTVEGTSNPNLYWYRQAAGRGLQLLFYSVGIGQISSEVPQNLSASRPQDRQFILSSKKLLLSDSGFYLCAWSAGFLNTEAFFGQGTRLTVV.

DNA of the CDR3: TGTGCCAGCAGTTTAGATAGTAGACTAGCGGGAGGGAGACCCTACAATGAGCAGTTCTTC. It translates to CASSLDSRLAGGRPYNEQFF. The V gene is TRBV12-3 or TRBV12-4, the J gene TRBJ2-1, with 14 bases matching TRBD2. The CDR3 spans 20 residues. With V trimmed by 1 base and J by 2 bases, 10 bases remained unmatched.

J is TRBJ2-3 and V is TRBV6-2 or TRBV6-3; 7 bases agree with TRBD1. Germline V lookup: CDR1 MNHEY, CDR2 SVGEGT. This CDR3 region has 15 residues. J gave up 0 bases and V 5 bases, and 5 bases lay outside the gene matches. Here the CDR3 reads CASSTRQGSTDTQYF. DNA for the CDR3: TGTGCCAGCAGTACCCGACAGGGTAGCACAGATACGCAGTATTTT.

This clonotype occurred a few times. The CDR3 is CASSVDFRLAARTQYF. In DNA, the CDR3 is TGTGCCAGCAGCGTAGATTTTCGTCTAGCCGCTCGGACCCAGTACTTC. The rearrangement joins TRBV9 to TRBJ2-5; D may be TRBD2 (5 bases). Trimming removed 0 bases at V and 7 bases at J, with 19 bases between. CDR1 is SGDLS, CDR2 YYNGEE, per germline. The CDR3 covers 16 residues.

This chain joins TRBV12-3 or TRBV12-4 and TRBJ2-1; 7 nucleotides align to TRBD1. CDR3 size: 11 residues. The V segment lost 7 bases and the J segment 12 bases; nucleotides outside the gene matches: 6. The CDR3 coding sequence is TGTGCCAGCACCCCCGGGACAGTGCAGTTCTTC. Its translation: CASTPGTVQFF.

This clonotype was detected only once. The chain carries TRBV7-8 and TRBJ1-4, with no clear D. The CDR3 length is 12 residues. Between the trimmed V and J ends, which lost 4 bases and 8 bases, there was a span of 8 bases. Per germline, CDR1 SGHVS and CDR2 FQNEAQ. CDR3 sequence (DNA): TGTGCCAGCAGCTCTCAGGCCGAAAAACTGTTTTTT. This gives the protein CASSSQAEKLFF.

This sequence joins TRBV27 and TRBJ2-1, with D uncertain. The CDR3 loop spans 14 amino acids. Between the trimmed V and J ends, which lost 2 bases and 10 bases, there was a span of 15 bases. The V gene's germline CDR1 is MNHEY and CDR2 SMNVEV (reference sequence). In nucleotides, the CDR3 is TGTGCCAGCAGTTTAAGACAAAAGGGTACGGAGCAGTTCTTC. Its translation is CASSLRQKGTEQFF.

The genes are TRBV5-8 and TRBJ2-7, with D perhaps matching TRBD1 (6 bases). The CDR3 covers 14 residues. Germline CDR1 and CDR2: SGHTS and YDEGEE. V was clipped by 2 bases and J by 7 bases, with 16 bases between them. The CDR3 nucleotides are TGTGCCAGCAGCTTCCGGGACAAGTCTGGGGAGCAGTACTTC. Its protein product is CASSFRDKSGEQYF.

The genes are TRBV24-1 and TRBJ1-5; D is possibly TRBD1 (5 bases). The germline V and J ends were trimmed by 4 bases and 7 bases, with 13 bases remaining between them. The CDR3 contains 14 residues. CDR1 KGHDR and CDR2 SFDVKD come from the germline V gene. CDR3 DNA sequence: TGTGCCACCAGTGACCCCGGGACGACGCAGCCCCAGCATTTT. It translates to CATSDPGTTQPQHF.

This clonotype came up once. V is TRBV5-5 and J is TRBJ2-5, with D tentatively TRBD2 (5 bases). CDR1 SGHKS and CDR2 YYEKEE come from the germline V gene (reference sequence). The CDR3 sequence is 15 residues long. Trimming took off 2 bases at V and 5 bases at J, with 16 bases between the two ends. The chain's CDR3 is CASSLSAGAMETQYF. DNA of the CDR3: TGTGCCAGCAGCTTAAGCGCGGGTGCGATGGAGACCCAGTACTTC.

The chain combines TRBV20-1 with TRBJ1-1; possibly TRBD1 for D (5 bases). This CDR3 comprises 13 residues. Trimming removed 3 bases at V and 4 bases at J, with 12 bases between. Per germline, CDR1 DFQATT and CDR2 SNEGSKA (reference sequence). In DNA, the CDR3 is TGCAGTGCTAGGGAACAGGAAGTCACTGAAGCTTTCTTT. Translating it yields CSAREQEVTEAFF.

This clonotype was picked up a small number of times. This chain connects TRBV29-1 to TRBJ2-3; no definite D call. V was shortened by 4 bases and J by 1 base, with 6 bases between the two germline ends. The CDR3 sequence is 12 residues long. Germline V gene lookup returns CDR1 SQVTM and CDR2 ANQGSEA. The CDR3 DNA reads as TGCAGCGTTGGGAGCGGCACAGATACGCAGTATTTT. This codes for CSVGSGTDTQYF.

This clonotype was seen a handful of times. The chain uses TRBV7-3 and TRBJ1-1; maybe TRBD1 (5 bases). The CDR3 covers 15 residues. Germline lookup yields CDR1 SGHTA and CDR2 FQGTGA. V was cut by 5 bases and J by 3 bases, with 16 bases left in between. The CDR3 region has the DNA TGTGCCAGCAGCCAAGGCTCGGGGGGTGACACTGAAGCTTTCTTT. Translation: CASSQGSGGDTEAFF.

The V and J genes are TRBV6-2 or TRBV6-3 and TRBJ2-2; D is undetermined. CDR1 and CDR2 (germline): MNHEY, SVGEGT. The CDR3 runs 14 residues. The V end was cut by 6 bases, the J end by 1 base, with 9 bases between. DNA for the CDR3: TGTGCCAGCAGGGCCTACAGGAACACCGGGGAGCTGTTTTTT. Residues: CASRAYRNTGELFF.

The CDR3 DNA sequence: TGCGCCAGCAGGGTCACGGAGAACACTGAAGCTTTCTTT. This codes for CASRVTENTEAFF. The V gene is TRBV5-1, the J gene TRBJ1-1; D gene ambiguous. Deletions cut 5 bases from V and 1 base from J, with 9 bases between. Germline V lookup: CDR1 SGHRS, CDR2 YFSETQ. The CDR3 has 13 amino acids.

This clonotype was found many times. This chain uses TRBV2 with TRBJ2-5; D not resolved. The CDR3 spans 11 residues. Per germline, CDR1 SNHLY and CDR2 FYNNEI. With 6 bases removed from V and 4 bases from J, the gap between germline ends came to 6 bases. CDR3 nucleotide sequence: TGTGCCAGCAGCGTAAGAGAGACCCAGTACTTC. Its translation is CASSVRETQYF.